Detailed here is one T cell receptor (beta chain). Its antigen is not identified. CD45RO-negative CD8 cells positively selected for CCR7 made up the naive population, which excluded terminally differentiated effector memory CD45RA+ cells. CDR3 length equals 14 residues. Germline CDR1 and CDR2: SGHRS and YFSETQ. V was cut by 4 bases and J by 5 bases, with 12 bases left in between. Profiled with immunoSEQ multiplex PCR; TCRdb holds only in-frame clones, not every one. The sample includes hundreds of thousands of clones, approximately 95% seen only once; the top ten take over 0.09%. The sample comes from a study of shared clonotypes between healthy human individuals. Whole-study findings and limits: The genetic and exposure-history diversity represented was limited by few donors. Rarefaction indicated that sorted-subset sequencing remained incomplete although depth was large.

Sequenced: naive CD8+ T cells sorted from blood. The sequence derives from a woman in her twenties or thirties in good health. The J gene is TRBJ2-2, the V gene TRBV5-1, with D possibly being TRBD1 (6 bases). CDR3 bases: TGCGCCAGCAGCCCTGTTGACAGGACCGGGGAGCTGTTTTTT. It specifies CASSPVDRTGELFF.